This passage covers 4 T cell receptor beta chains from one sample sequenced in a study of metastatic and nonmetastatic thyroid tumors. TCRdb re-clonotyped the PCR reads via MiXCR. Seen here are just over 70,000 clones, 15% to 20% observed once, and the top ten hold 9.5% to 15%. All patients were untreated before thyroid surgery. Sequenced sample: blood. These receptors all stem from a female donor with papillary thyroid cancer or a benign thyroid nodule (not recorded which). Some clones in this sample may be carry-over from other donors' samples.

Comments on this clone: This may be a read error: a much more frequent sequence differs by one nucleotide. The V call is TRBV20-1, the J call TRBJ2-5; 8 nucleotides align to TRBD1. The germline V gene encodes CDR1 DFQATT and CDR2 SNEGSKA (reference sequence). The CDR3 totals 13 residues. CDR3 protein: CSAPPRGPETHYF. CDR3 coding DNA: TGCAGTGCTCCCCCCAGGGGGCCGGAGACCCACTACTTC.

The rearrangement links TRBV12-3 or TRBV12-4 to TRBJ2-3; 12 bases are a match to TRBD2. The CDR3 is made up of 17 amino acids. J gave up 0 bases and V 4 bases, and 5 bases lay outside the gene matches. CDR3 sequence (DNA): TGTGCCAGCAGTTCAACCGGACTAGCGGGGAGCACAGATACGCAGTATTTT. It yields the protein CASSSTGLAGSTDTQYF.

The CDR3 DNA is TGTGCCAGTAGTATGGATGAGGGGTCTGGGGCCAACGTCCTGACTTTC. This sequence encodes CASSMDEGSGANVLTF. The gene calls are TRBV19 and TRBJ2-6, with D perhaps being TRBD1 or TRBD2 (5 bases each). The germline V gene encodes CDR1 LNHDA and CDR2 SQIVND (reference sequence). The CDR3 has 16 amino acids. Trimming removed 3 bases from V and 1 base from J, with 10 bases in between.

The genes are TRBV5-1 and TRBJ2-7, with D maybe TRBD1 (5 bases). Germline V gene sequence: CDR1 SGHRS, CDR2 YFSETQ. There are 15 residues in the CDR3. V gave up 1 base and J gave up 0 bases, with 11 bases separating them. The CDR3 region is CASSLLQGSSYEQYF. The CDR3 bases are TGCGCCAGCAGCTTGCTGCAGGGAAGCTCCTACGAGCAGTACTTC.